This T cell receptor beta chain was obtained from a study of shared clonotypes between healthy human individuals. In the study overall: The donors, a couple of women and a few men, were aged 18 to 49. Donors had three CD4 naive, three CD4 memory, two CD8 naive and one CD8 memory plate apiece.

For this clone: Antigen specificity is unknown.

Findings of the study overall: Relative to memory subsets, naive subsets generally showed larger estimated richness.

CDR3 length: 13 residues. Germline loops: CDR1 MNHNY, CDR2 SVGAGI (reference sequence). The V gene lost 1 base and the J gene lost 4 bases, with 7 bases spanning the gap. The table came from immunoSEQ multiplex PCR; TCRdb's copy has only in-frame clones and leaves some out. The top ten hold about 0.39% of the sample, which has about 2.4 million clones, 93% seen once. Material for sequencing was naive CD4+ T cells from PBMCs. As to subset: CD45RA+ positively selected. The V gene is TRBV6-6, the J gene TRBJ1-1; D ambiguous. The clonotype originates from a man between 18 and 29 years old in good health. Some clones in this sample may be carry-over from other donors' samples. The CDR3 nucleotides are TGTGCCAGCAGTTACTTGACCGGCACTGAAGCTTTCTTT. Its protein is CASSYLTGTEAFF.